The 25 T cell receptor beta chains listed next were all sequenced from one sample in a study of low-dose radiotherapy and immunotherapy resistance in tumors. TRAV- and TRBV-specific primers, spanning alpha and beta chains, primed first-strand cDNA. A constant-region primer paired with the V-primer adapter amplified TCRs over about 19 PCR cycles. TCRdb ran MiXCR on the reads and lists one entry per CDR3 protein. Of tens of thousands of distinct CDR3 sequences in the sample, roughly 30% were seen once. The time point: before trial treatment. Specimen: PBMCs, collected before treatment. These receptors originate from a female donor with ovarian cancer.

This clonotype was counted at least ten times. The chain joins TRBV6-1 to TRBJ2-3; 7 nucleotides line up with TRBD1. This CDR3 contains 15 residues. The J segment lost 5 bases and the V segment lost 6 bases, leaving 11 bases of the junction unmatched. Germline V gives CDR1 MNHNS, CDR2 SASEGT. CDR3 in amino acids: CASSHRGSLGDTQYF. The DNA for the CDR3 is TGTGCCAGCAGCCACAGGGGTTCTCTGGGAGATACGCAGTATTTT.

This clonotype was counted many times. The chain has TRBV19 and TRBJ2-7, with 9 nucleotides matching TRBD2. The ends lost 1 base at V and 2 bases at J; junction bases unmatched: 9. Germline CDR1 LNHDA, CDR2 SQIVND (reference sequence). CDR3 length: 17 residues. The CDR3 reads CASSIGRSAGGPYEQYF. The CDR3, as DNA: TGTGCCAGTAGTATAGGGAGGTCGGCGGGAGGGCCCTACGAGCAGTACTTC.

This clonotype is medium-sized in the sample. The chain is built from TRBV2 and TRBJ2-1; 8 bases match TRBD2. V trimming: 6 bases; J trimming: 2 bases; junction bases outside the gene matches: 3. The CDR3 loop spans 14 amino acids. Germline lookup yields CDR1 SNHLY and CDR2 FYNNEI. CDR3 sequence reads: CASRSGGAYNEQFF. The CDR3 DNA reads TGTGCCAGCAGAAGCGGGGGTGCCTACAATGAGCAGTTCTTC. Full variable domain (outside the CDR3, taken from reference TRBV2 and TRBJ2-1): EPEVTQTPSHQVTQMGQEVILRCVPISNHLYFYWYRQILGQKVEFLVSFYNNEISEKSEIFDDQFSVERPDGSNFTLKIRSTKLEDSAMYFCASRSGGAYNEQFFGPGTRLTVL.

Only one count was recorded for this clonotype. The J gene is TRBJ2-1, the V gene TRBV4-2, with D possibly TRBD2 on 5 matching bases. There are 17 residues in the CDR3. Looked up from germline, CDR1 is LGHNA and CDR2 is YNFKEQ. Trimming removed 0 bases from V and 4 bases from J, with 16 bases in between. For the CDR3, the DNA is TGTGCCAGCAGCCAAGATCGGGCCCGAGGGTCTTACAATGAGCAGTTCTTC. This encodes CASSQDRARGSYNEQFF.

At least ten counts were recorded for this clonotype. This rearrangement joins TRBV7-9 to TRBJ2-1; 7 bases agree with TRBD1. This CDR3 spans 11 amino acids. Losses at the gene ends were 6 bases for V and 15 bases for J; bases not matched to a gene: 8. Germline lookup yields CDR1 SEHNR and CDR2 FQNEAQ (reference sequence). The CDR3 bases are TGTGCCAGCAGTGAGACAGGGAAACGGTTCTTC. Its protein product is CASSETGKRFF.

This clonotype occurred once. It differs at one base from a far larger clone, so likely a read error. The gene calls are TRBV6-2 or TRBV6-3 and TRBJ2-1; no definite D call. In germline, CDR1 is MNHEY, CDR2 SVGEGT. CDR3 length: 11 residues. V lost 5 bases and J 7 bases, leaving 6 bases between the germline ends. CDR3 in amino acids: CASSAQNEQFF. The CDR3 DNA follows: TGTGCCAGCAGTGCCCAGAATGAGCAGTTCTTC.

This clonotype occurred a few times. The CDR3 DNA follows: TGCGCCAGCAGCCAGGGGGGATTTTACCAAGAGACCCAGTACTTC. Its translation: CASSQGGFYQETQYF. The genes are TRBV4-1 and TRBJ2-5; D is possibly TRBD2 (6 bases). Germline V gene lookup returns CDR1 MGHRA and CDR2 YSYEKL. Trimming pared 3 bases from V and 0 bases from J, leaving 11 bases between. There are 15 residues in the CDR3.

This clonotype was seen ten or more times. DNA of the CDR3: TGTGCCAGCAGCGAATTGCAGGGGGCAGGTGAAAAACTGTTTTTT. Translating gives CASSELQGAGEKLFF. V and J are TRBV14 and TRBJ1-4, with TRBD1 matching over 8 bases. In germline, CDR1 is SGHDN, CDR2 FVKESK. Unmatched junction bases numbered 9, after V lost 5 bases and J lost 7 bases. CDR3 size: 15 residues.

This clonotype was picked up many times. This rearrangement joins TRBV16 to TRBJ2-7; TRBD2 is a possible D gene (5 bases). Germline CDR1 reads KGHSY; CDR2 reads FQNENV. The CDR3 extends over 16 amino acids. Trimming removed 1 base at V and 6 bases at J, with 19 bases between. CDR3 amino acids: CASSQLNSFFEGEQYF. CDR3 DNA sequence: TGTGCCAGCAGCCAATTGAATAGCTTTTTTGAGGGCGAGCAGTACTTC. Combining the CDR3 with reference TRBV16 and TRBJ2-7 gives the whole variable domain GEEVAQTPKHLVRGEGQKAKLYCAPIKGHSYVFWYQQVLKNEFKFLISFQNENVFDETGMPKERFSAKCLPNSPCSLEIQATKLEDSAVYFCASSQLNSFFEGEQYFGPGTRLTVT.

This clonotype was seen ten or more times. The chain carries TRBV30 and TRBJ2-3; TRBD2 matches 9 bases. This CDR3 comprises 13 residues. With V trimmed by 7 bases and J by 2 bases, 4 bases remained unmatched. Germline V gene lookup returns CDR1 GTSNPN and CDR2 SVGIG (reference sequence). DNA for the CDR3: TGTGCCTCTAGCGGGGAATACACAGATACGCAGTATTTT. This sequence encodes CASSGEYTDTQYF.

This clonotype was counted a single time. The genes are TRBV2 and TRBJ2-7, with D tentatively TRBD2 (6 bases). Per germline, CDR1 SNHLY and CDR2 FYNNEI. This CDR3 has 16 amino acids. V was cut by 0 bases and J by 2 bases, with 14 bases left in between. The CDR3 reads CASSEAGGGAPYEQYF. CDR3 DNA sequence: TGTGCCAGCAGTGAAGCGGGAGGCGGAGCCCCCTACGAGCAGTACTTC.

The CDR3 bases are TGTGCCAGCAGTTCACTCTTGTGGGGGCCCACGAACACCGGGGAGCTGTTTTTT. Amino acid sequence: CASSSLLWGPTNTGELFF. The V gene is TRBV27, the J gene TRBJ2-2; the D gene is possibly TRBD1 (6 bases). The CDR3 extends over 18 amino acids. V lost 4 bases and J lost 0, with 18 bases in between. CDR1 is MNHEY and CDR2 is SMNVEV in the germline V gene (reference sequence).

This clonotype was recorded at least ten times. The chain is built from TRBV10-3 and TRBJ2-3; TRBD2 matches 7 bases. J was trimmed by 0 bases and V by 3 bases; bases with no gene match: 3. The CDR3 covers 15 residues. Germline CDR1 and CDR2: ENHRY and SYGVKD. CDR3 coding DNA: TGTGCCATCAGTGAACTAGCGCTCAGCACAGATACGCAGTATTTT. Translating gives CAISELALSTDTQYF.

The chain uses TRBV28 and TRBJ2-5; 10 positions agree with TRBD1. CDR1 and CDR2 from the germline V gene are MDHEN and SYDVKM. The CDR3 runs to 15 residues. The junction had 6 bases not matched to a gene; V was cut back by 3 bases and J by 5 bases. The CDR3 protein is CASSLATGGAETQYF. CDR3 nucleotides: TGTGCCAGCAGTTTGGCGACAGGGGGCGCGGAGACCCAGTACTTC.

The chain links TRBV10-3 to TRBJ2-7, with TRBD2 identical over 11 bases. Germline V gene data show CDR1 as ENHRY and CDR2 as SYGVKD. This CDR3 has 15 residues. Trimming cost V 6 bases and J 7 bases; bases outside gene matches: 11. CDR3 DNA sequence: TGTGCCATCAGCGCCGGATTAGCGGGAGGGTATGAGCAGTACTTC. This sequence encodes CAISAGLAGGYEQYF.

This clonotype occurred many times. CDR3: CASSLSIRTEAFF. CDR3 nucleotide sequence: TGTGCCAGCAGTTTATCGATAAGGACTGAAGCTTTCTTT. This chain joins TRBV27 and TRBJ1-1; no definite D call. The V end was cut by 0 bases, the J end by 5 bases, with 7 bases between. Germline CDR1 MNHEY, CDR2 SMNVEV (reference sequence). The CDR3 extends over 13 amino acids.

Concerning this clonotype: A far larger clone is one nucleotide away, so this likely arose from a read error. The CDR3 sequence: CATPGSGQETQFF. Here the CDR3 DNA reads TGTGCCACCCCGGGCAGCGGACAAGAGACCCAGTTCTTC. V is TRBV6-2 or TRBV6-3 and J is TRBJ2-1, with D perhaps being TRBD1 or TRBD2 (5 bases each). The V end lost 10 bases, the J end lost 13 bases, and 23 bases lay between the germline ends. This CDR3 comprises 13 residues. From germline, CDR1 is MNHEY and CDR2 SVGEGT.

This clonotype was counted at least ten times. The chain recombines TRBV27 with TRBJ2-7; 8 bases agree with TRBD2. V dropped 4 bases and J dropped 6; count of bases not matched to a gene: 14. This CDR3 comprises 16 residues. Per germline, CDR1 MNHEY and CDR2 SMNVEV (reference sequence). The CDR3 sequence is CASSSNGGGPFPEQYF. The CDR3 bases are TGTGCCAGCAGTTCAAATGGCGGGGGGCCATTCCCCGAGCAGTACTTC.

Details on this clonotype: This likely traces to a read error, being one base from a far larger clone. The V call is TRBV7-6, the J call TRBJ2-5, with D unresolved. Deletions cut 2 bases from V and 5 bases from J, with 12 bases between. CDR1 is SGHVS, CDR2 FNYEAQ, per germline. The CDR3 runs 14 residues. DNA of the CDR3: TGTGCCAGCAGCTTAAGTCAGATATCGGAGACCCAGTACTTC. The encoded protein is CASSLSQISETQYF. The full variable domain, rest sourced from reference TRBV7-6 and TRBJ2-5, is GAGVSQSPRYKVTKRGQDVALRCDPISGHVSLYWYRQALGQGPEFLTYFNYEAQQDKSGLPNDRFSAERPEGSISTLTIQRTEQRDSAMYRCASSLSQISETQYFGPGTRLLVL.

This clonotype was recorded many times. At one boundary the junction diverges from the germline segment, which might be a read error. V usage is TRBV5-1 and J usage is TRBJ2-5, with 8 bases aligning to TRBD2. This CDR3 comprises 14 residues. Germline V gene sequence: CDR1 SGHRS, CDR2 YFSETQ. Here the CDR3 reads CASSRTSLQETQYF. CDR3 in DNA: TGTGCCAGCAGCCGGACTAGCCTCCAAGAGACCCAGTACTTC.

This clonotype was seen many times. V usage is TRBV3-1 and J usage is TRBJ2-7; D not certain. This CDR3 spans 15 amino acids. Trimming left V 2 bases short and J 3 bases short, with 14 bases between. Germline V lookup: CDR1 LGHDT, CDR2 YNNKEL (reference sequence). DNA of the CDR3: TGTGCCAGCAGCCAATTCAGGACCGCAAGCTACGAGCAGTACTTC. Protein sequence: CASSQFRTASYEQYF.

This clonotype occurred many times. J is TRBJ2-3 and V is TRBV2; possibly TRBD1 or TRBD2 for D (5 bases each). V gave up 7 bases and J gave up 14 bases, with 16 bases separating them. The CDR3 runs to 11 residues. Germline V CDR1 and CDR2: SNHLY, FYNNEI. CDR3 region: CASTGTSHGYF. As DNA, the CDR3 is TGTGCCAGCACTGGGACCTCCCATGGGTATTTT.

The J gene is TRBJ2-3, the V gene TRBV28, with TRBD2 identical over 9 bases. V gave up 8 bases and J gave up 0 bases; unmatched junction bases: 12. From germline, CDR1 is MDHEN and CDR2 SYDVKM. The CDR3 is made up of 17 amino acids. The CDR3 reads CASLTSGRPGSTDTQYF. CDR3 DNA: TGTGCCAGCCTAACTAGCGGGCGCCCGGGAAGCACAGATACGCAGTATTTT.

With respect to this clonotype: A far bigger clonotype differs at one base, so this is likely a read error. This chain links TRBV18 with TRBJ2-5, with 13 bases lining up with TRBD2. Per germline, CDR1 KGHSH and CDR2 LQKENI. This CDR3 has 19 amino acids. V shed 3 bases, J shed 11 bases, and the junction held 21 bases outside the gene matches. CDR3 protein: CASSPSGTSGTDLLNEQYF. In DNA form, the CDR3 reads TGTGCCAGCTCACCGTCCGGGACTAGCGGGACCGACCTACTCAATGAGCAGTACTTC.

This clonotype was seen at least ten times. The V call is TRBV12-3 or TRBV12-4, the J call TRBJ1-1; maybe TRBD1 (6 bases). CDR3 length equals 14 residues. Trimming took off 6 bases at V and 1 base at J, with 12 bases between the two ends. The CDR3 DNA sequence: TGTGCCAGCAGCACAGGGTCGGAGAACACTGAAGCTTTCTTT. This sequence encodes CASSTGSENTEAFF.